Described below is a single T cell receptor beta chain sequence and its context. The record originates from a study of monozygotic twins with inflammatory bowel disease. Each CDR3 protein gets one entry in TCRdb, which reprocessed the 5' RACE reads and gives no DNA. The sample table includes some 300,000 distinct CDR3 sequences. Source material: blood. The sequence came from a human donor with ulcerative colitis or Crohn's disease, or a healthy co-twin of an affected twin (not recorded which).

This CDR3 is CASSQEVTGLAYEQYF. V and J are TRBV4-3 and TRBJ2-7; TCRdb's D gene call, TRBD2, goes unchecked for lack of DNA. Germline lookup yields CDR1 LGHNA and CDR2 YSLEER. This CDR3 spans 16 amino acids.